This T cell receptor beta chain was profiled in a study of cytomegalovirus exposure and HLA in healthy donors. Points from the study as a whole: Among the sequence variants, a highly shared cluster was likely an artifact of sequencing. Presence/absence analyses assumed roughly uniform sequencing depth across donors, which may not hold. Earlier findings revealed that most TCR beta V segments proved productive either about 90% or about 30% of the time.

The V end was cut by 5 bases, the J end by 5 bases, with 6 bases between. Per germline, CDR1 SEHNR and CDR2 FQNEAQ (reference sequence). This CDR3 is built from 11 residues. The PCR employed 60 Vbeta primers together with 13 Jbeta primers. Clones were read by immunoSEQ multiplex PCR, and TCRdb kept only the in-frame ones, dropping some. The table lists fewer than 200,000 clones, 79% of them singletons, with approximately 0.69% in the top ten. There are a few counts of this clone. As yet, its antigen is unknown. The receptor's source is a woman between 40 and 55 years old in good health and CMV-seronegative. Sequencing was performed on PBMCs. The rearrangement uses TRBV7-9 and TRBJ1-1; D remains ambiguous. The CDR3 DNA reads TGTGCCAGCAGCCTGTCGACTGAAGCTTTCTTT. Translation: CASSLSTEAFF. The whole variable domain, remainder taken from reference TRBV7-9 and TRBJ1-1, is DTGVSQNPRHKITKRGQNVTFRCDPISEHNRLYWYRQTLGQGPEFLTYFQNEAQLEKSRLLSDRFSAERPKGSFSTLEIQRTEQGDSAMYLCASSLSTEAFFGQGTRLTVV.